Listed here is a single T cell receptor (beta chain). The antigen is undetermined. Authors of the study amplified TCR beta CDR3 regions from RNA transcripts. First-round RT-PCR with HTBI primers amplified the TCR CDR3 region. From the multiplex PCR reads, TCRdb called clonotypes with MiXCR, one entry per CDR3 protein. The data contain some 560,000 distinct CDR3 sequences, around 13% of them singletons. Germline-derived CDR1 and CDR2 are SGHRS and YFSETQ. V shed 0 bases and J 3 bases; nucleotides not matched to a gene: 13. The CDR3 sequence is 19 residues long. The entry originates in a study of T cells in Graves' hyperthyroidism and ophthalmopathy. Study results and caveats: Ophthalmopathy got predicted by the model a median about 6.7 months before its onset.

The source is a woman aged 35 to 49 with Graves' hyperthyroidism. Sequenced sample: blood. The chain combines TRBV5-1 with TRBJ1-5, with 9 bases that match TRBD1. The CDR3: CASSLVKYRGLENNQPQHF. CDR3 DNA: TGCGCCAGCAGCTTGGTTAAGTACAGGGGGCTAGAGAACAATCAGCCCCAGCATTTT.